The next 25 T cell receptor beta chains were all read from a single sample in a study of blood T cell repertoires in COVID-19. Clones were sequenced by immunoSEQ multiplex PCR, and TCRdb holds only the in-frame ones, with some missing. The sample includes around 130,000 clones, about 86% seen only once; the top ten take about 2.3%. Source material: PBMCs or T cells enriched from blood (not recorded which). All receptors derive from a man in his forties with acute COVID-19.

The CDR3 region is CASSPGQGRNGYTF. For the CDR3, the DNA is TGTGCCAGCTCACCGGGACAGGGAAGAAATGGCTACACCTTC. V and J are TRBV18 and TRBJ1-2; TRBD1 agrees at 9 bases. The germline V gene encodes CDR1 KGHSH and CDR2 LQKENI. V dropped 3 bases and J dropped 6; count of bases not matched to a gene: 5. The CDR3 runs to 14 residues.

This chain joins TRBV3-1 (or the pseudogene TRBV3-2) and TRBJ2-2; 13 bases map to TRBD2. Germline-derived CDR1 and CDR2 are LGHDT and YNNKEL (reference sequence). The CDR3 runs to 15 residues. Trimming removed 4 bases from V and 6 bases from J; junction bases left unmatched: 2. DNA for the CDR3: TGTGCCAGCAGCCCCGGACTAGCGGGAGCCGGGGAGCTGTTTTTT. Translation gives CASSPGLAGAGELFF.

The chain's CDR3 is CASSGSGGNTIYF. CDR3 DNA: TGTGCCAGCAGCGGATCGGGTGGAAACACCATATATTTT. The rearrangement uses TRBV3-1 (or the pseudogene TRBV3-2) and TRBJ1-3; D unclear. The germline V gene has CDR1 LGHDT and CDR2 YNNKEL (reference sequence). CDR3 length: 13 amino acids. The V gene lost 5 bases and the J gene lost 3 bases, with 8 bases spanning the gap.

The CDR3 DNA is TGTGCCAGCCGACAGTTATATCAGCCCCAGCATTTT. Its protein product is CASRQLYQPQHF. This chain connects TRBV2 to TRBJ1-5; maybe TRBD1 (5 bases). The CDR3 sequence is 12 residues long. The V end lost 8 bases, the J end lost 5 bases, and 10 bases lay between the germline ends. Germline loops: CDR1 SNHLY, CDR2 FYNNEI.

This chain links TRBV5-1 with TRBJ2-5; the match to TRBD2 covers 7 bases. The germline V gene has CDR1 SGHRS and CDR2 YFSETQ. This CDR3 is built from 17 residues. The J segment lost 3 bases and the V segment lost 6 bases, leaving 17 bases of the junction unmatched. For the CDR3, the DNA is TGCGCCAGCACCTACTCCTTGTTTAGGGGAGGGGAAGAGACCCAGTACTTC. Translation: CASTYSLFRGGEETQYF. The complete variable domain, with remaining parts taken from reference TRBV5-1 and TRBJ2-5, reads KAGVTQTPRYLIKTRGQQVTLSCSPISGHRSVSWYQQTPGQGLQFLFEYFSETQRNKGNFPGRFSGRQFSNSRSEMNVSTLELGDSALYLCASTYSLFRGGEETQYFGPGTRLLVL.

V gene TRBV2 combines with J gene TRBJ1-1, with D perhaps TRBD1 (6 bases). The CDR3 sequence is 12 residues long. V lost 6 bases to trimming and J lost 8 bases, with 13 bases between them. Germline V gene lookup returns CDR1 SNHLY and CDR2 FYNNEI. This CDR3 reads CASRWGQGEAFF. Here the CDR3 DNA reads TGTGCCAGCAGATGGGGGCAGGGCGAAGCTTTCTTT.

This chain links TRBV25-1 with TRBJ2-3, with TRBD2 as a possible D gene (5 bases). The CDR3 contains 14 residues. V shed 2 bases and J shed 0 bases, with 6 bases lying between them. Germline values: CDR1 MGHDK, CDR2 SYGVNS. CDR3 DNA: TGTGCCAGCAGTGAAAGCGGTAGCACAGATACGCAGTATTTT. Protein product: CASSESGSTDTQYF.

This sequence joins TRBV5-1 and TRBJ1-2; D unclear. CDR3 length: 14 amino acids. Trimming took 0 bases from V and 2 from J, leaving 8 bases between them. The germline CDR1 and CDR2 sequences are SGHRS and YFSETQ. The CDR3 reads CASSLVTANYGYTF. The CDR3 DNA reads as TGCGCCAGCAGCTTGGTCACAGCAAACTATGGCTACACCTTC.

J is TRBJ2-7 and V is TRBV30, with 9 bases matching TRBD1. CDR3 size: 11 residues. Trimming took 5 bases from V and 5 from J; bases not matched to a gene: 1. Germline loops: CDR1 GTSNPN, CDR2 SVGIG (reference sequence). CDR3 in amino acids: CAWDRGNEQYF. For the CDR3, the DNA is TGTGCCTGGGACAGGGGGAACGAGCAGTACTTC.

CDR3 residues: CASTPMGGPSETQYF. For the CDR3, the DNA is TGTGCCAGCACCCCAATGGGGGGACCGAGTGAGACCCAGTACTTC. The rearrangement links TRBV9 to TRBJ2-5, with D tentatively TRBD2 (6 bases). The CDR3 covers 15 residues. Trimming left V 6 bases short and J 5 bases short, with 20 bases between. Germline V lookup: CDR1 SGDLS, CDR2 YYNGEE.

The chain combines TRBV29-1 with TRBJ1-1; 7 bases align to TRBD1. The V gene's germline CDR1 is SQVTM and CDR2 ANQGSEA. CDR3 length: 14 residues. V shed 6 bases and J 1 base; nucleotides not matched to a gene: 8. The CDR3 protein is CSVAFNRGNTEAFF. The CDR3, as DNA: TGCAGCGTCGCTTTCAACAGGGGGAACACTGAAGCTTTCTTT.

The genes are TRBV6-4 and TRBJ1-4; tentative D call: TRBD1 (5 bases). CDR3 length equals 15 residues. In germline, CDR1 is MRHNA, CDR2 SNTAGT. V lost 7 bases, J lost 6 bases, and 18 bases lay in between. CDR3 region: CASIRDGGVYEKLFF. For the CDR3, the DNA is TGTGCCAGCATTCGGGACGGGGGGGTTTATGAAAAACTGTTTTTT.

In this sample, this clone turned up a few times. This chain links TRBV19 with TRBJ2-7, with D possibly TRBD1 on 5 matching bases. The CDR3 is 14 residues long. V lost 4 bases, J lost 1 base, and 11 bases lay in between. The germline V gene encodes CDR1 LNHDA and CDR2 SQIVND (reference sequence). CDR3 bases: TGTGCCAGTAGTACGACAGCCCTTTCCTACGAGCAGTACTTC. Translation gives CASSTTALSYEQYF.

V and J are TRBV19 and TRBJ1-2, with TRBD1 identical over 7 bases. Germline values: CDR1 LNHDA, CDR2 SQIVND (reference sequence). The CDR3 totals 13 residues. With V trimmed by 7 bases and J by 4 bases, 6 bases remained unmatched. The chain's CDR3 is CASTPGTAYGYTF. As DNA, the CDR3 is TGTGCCAGTACCCCCGGGACAGCCTATGGCTACACCTTC.

This clone was observed a handful of times. Within the sample, other DNA sequences also encode this same CDR3. The chain couples TRBV5-1 to TRBJ2-3; D might be TRBD2 (6 bases). The germline V gene encodes CDR1 SGHRS and CDR2 YFSETQ. The length of the CDR3 is 13 residues. Trimming stripped 7 bases from V and 0 bases from J, with 9 bases between. Here the CDR3 reads CASGSGSTDTQYF. The CDR3 DNA is TGCGCCAGCGGGAGCGGGAGCACAGATACGCAGTATTTT.

This clone occurred a few times. This rearrangement joins TRBV7-2 to TRBJ2-5; TRBD2 aligns across 8 bases. CDR1 is SGHTA and CDR2 is FQGNSA in the germline V gene. The V and J ends lost 8 bases and 1 base, in that order; junction bases with no gene match: 6. There are 14 residues in the CDR3. As DNA, the CDR3 is TGTGCCAGCGGAAGCGGGGGCCGCCAAGAGACCCAGTACTTC. It translates to CASGSGGRQETQYF.

The genes are TRBV6-5 and TRBJ2-4; D possibly corresponds to TRBD2 (5 bases). Looked up from germline, CDR1 is MNHEY and CDR2 is SVGAGI. The V end was cut by 7 bases, the J end by 1 base, with 14 bases between. This CDR3 contains 15 residues. The CDR3 DNA is TGTGCCAGCACCCGGGAACTAGAGGCCAAAAACATTCAGTACTTC. Protein: CASTRELEAKNIQYF.

The V and J genes are TRBV7-3 and TRBJ2-3; D call uncertain. The CDR3 loop spans 16 amino acids. With 5 bases removed from V and 5 bases from J, the gap between germline ends came to 20 bases. Germline V CDR1 and CDR2: SGHTA, FQGTGA. The CDR3 DNA sequence: TGTGCCAGCAGCCCCAACGCGGCACCCCGAAGAGATACGCAGTATTTT. Translation gives CASSPNAAPRRDTQYF.

This chain joins TRBV30 and TRBJ2-7; D might be TRBD1 (6 bases). Germline V gives CDR1 GTSNPN, CDR2 SVGIG (reference sequence). There are 13 residues in the CDR3. The V gene lost 0 bases and the J gene lost 4 bases, with 10 bases spanning the gap. The CDR3: CAWSVGDKYEQYF. CDR3 DNA sequence: TGTGCCTGGAGTGTTGGGGACAAATACGAGCAGTACTTC.

This clone was picked up a small number of times. The rearrangement links TRBV6-5 to TRBJ1-1; TRBD1 is a possible D gene (6 bases). With 0 bases removed from V and 5 bases from J, the gap between germline ends came to 10 bases. Germline V gene lookup returns CDR1 MNHEY and CDR2 SVGAGI. The CDR3 runs 14 residues. The CDR3, as DNA: TGTGCCAGCAGTTACTCGAGGGGGGGAACTGAAGCTTTCTTT. Translating it yields CASSYSRGGTEAFF.

This clone appeared a few times. The chain carries TRBV2 and TRBJ1-3; a possible D gene is TRBD1 (5 bases). The CDR3 sequence is 15 residues long. From germline, CDR1 is SNHLY and CDR2 FYNNEI. Trimming took off 5 bases at V and 2 bases at J, with 13 bases between the two ends. CDR3 coding DNA: TGTGCCAGCAGTCTTCAGGGTTGGGCTGGAAACACCATATATTTT. Its protein is CASSLQGWAGNTIYF.

The gene calls are TRBV4-2 and TRBJ1-1; 8 positions match TRBD1. Per the germline V gene, CDR1 is LGHNA and CDR2 is YNFKEQ. Unmatched junction bases numbered 7, after V lost 1 base and J lost 0 bases. CDR3 length equals 17 residues. CDR3 nucleotide sequence: TGTGCCAGCAGCCAAGGAATGACAGGGGCGATGAACACTGAAGCTTTCTTT. It is translated as CASSQGMTGAMNTEAFF.

V usage is TRBV6-5 and J usage is TRBJ2-7, with D possibly matching TRBD1 (6 bases). With 7 bases removed from V and 4 bases from J, the gap between germline ends came to 14 bases. CDR1 is MNHEY and CDR2 is SVGAGI in the germline V gene. The CDR3 runs 13 residues. CDR3 nucleotide sequence: TGTGCCAGCACCCGGGACAACCGGTACGAGCAGTACTTC. This sequence encodes CASTRDNRYEQYF.

Here the CDR3 reads CSAVEQEQNTEAFF. The CDR3 bases are TGCAGCGCCGTCGAACAGGAGCAGAACACTGAAGCTTTCTTT. This chain uses TRBV29-1 with TRBJ1-1; D possibly corresponds to TRBD1 (5 bases). Germline assignment: CDR1 SQVTM and CDR2 ANQGSEA. The CDR3 runs 14 residues. Between the trimmed V and J ends, which lost 7 bases and 1 base, there was a span of 16 bases.

The V call is TRBV7-9, the J call TRBJ2-3; D ambiguous. V lost 5 bases, J lost 2 bases, and 8 bases lay in between. Germline CDR1 SEHNR, CDR2 FQNEAQ (reference sequence). This CDR3 has 13 residues. CDR3 DNA sequence: TGTGCCAGCAGCCCCAAGCTCACAGATACGCAGTATTTT. It yields the protein CASSPKLTDTQYF.